The clone carrying this TCR beta chain is a singleton in its sample. The antigen remains undetermined. This CDR3 spans 12 amino acids. Per the germline V gene, CDR1 is MNHNS and CDR2 is SASEGT. Deletions cut 6 bases from V and 1 base from J, with 6 bases between. This record belongs to a study of cytomegalovirus exposure and HLA in healthy donors. Findings and limits, study-wide: In all likelihood, a cluster of highly shared sequence variants was a sequencing artifact.

A multiplex PCR was run with 60 Vbeta primers and 13 Jbeta primers. Libraries were prepared by immunoSEQ multiplex PCR; TCRdb keeps only in-frame clonotypes and omits some of them. The sample consists of fewer than 250,000 clones, around 80% of them appearing once. This sequence was found in a young man in good health and CMV-seronegative. Sequenced material: PBMCs. The V and J genes are TRBV6-1 and TRBJ1-1; D is possibly TRBD1 (5 bases). The CDR3 DNA reads TGTGCCAGCAGGGGGGGGAACACTGAAGCTTTCTTT. As protein: CASRGGNTEAFF.